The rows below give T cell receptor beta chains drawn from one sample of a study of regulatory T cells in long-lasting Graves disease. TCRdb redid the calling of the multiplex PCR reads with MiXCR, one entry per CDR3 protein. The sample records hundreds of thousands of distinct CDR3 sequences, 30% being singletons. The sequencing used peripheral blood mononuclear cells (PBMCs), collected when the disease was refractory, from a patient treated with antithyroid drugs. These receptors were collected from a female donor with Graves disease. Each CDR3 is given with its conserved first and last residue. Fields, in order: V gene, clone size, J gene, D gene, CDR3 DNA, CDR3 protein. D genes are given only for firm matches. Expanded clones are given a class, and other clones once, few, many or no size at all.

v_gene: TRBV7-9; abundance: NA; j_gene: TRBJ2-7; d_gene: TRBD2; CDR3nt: TGTGCCAGCAGCGCCCCCGTAGCGGGAGGTTTCGAGCAGTACTTC; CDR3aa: CASSAPVAGGFEQYF
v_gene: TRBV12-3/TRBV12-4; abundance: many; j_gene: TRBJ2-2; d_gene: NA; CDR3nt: TGTGCCAGCATCCCGGGACCCAACACCGGGGAGCTGTTTTTT; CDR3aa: CASIPGPNTGELFF
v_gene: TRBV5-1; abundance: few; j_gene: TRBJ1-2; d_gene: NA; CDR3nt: TGCGCCAGCAGCTTGGACCCAAAAGCAAAGAACTATGGCTACACCTTC; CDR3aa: CASSLDPKAKNYGYTF
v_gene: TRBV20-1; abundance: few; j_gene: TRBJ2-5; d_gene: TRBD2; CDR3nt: TGCAGTGCTAGATCTGAAGGGAGGGAGGGCCTCAAAGAGACCCAGTACTTC; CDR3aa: CSARSEGREGLKETQYF
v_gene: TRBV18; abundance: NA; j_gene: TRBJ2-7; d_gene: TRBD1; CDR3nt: TGTGCCAGCTCACTCCGGACAGGGTGGTACGAGCAGTACTTC; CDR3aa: CASSLRTGWYEQYF
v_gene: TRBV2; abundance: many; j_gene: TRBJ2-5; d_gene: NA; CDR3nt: TGTGCCAGCAGGGACATCAGGGGCCAGCAAGAGACCCAGTACTTC; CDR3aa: CASRDIRGQQETQYF
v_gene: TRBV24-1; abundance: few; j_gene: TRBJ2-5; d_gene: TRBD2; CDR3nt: TGTGCCACCAGGGGGACTAGCGGGGATCAAGAGACCCAGTACTTC; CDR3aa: CATRGTSGDQETQYF
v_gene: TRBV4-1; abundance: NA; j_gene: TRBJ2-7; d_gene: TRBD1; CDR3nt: TGCGCCAGCAGCCAAGACGGGACAGGGAGTCCCAAGCAGTACTTC; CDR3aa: CASSQDGTGSPKQYF
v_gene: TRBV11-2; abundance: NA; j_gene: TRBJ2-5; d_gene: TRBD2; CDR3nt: TGTGCCAGCAGCCGGCCCCGGTTAGCGGGAGTGGAGACCCAGTACTTC; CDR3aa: CASSRPRLAGVETQYF
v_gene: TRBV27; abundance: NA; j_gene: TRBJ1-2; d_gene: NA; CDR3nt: TGTGCCAGCAGTACACCGAAGTTGGCGTCATTGGGATCGGTCGCACTTGCTAACTATGGCTACACCTTC; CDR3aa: CASSTPKLASLGSVALANYGYTF
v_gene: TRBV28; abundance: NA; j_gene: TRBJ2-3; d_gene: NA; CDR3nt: TGTGCCTCCGTCGCTCCACCCCCAGATACGCAGTATTTT; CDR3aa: CASVAPPPDTQYF
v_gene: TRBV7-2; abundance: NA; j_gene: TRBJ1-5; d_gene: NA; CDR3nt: TGTGCCAGCAGCCCGGTTTGGGGAAGCAGTCAGCCCCAGCATTTT; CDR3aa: CASSPVWGSSQPQHF
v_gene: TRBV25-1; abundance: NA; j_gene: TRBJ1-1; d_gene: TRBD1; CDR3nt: TGTGCCAGCAGTCCGCAGGGACAGGGGTGGGCGAACACTGAAGCTTTCTTT; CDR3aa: CASSPQGQGWANTEAFF
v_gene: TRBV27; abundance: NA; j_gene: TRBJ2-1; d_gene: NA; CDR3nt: TGTGCCAGCAGTTTAGCGGCAGGGGGGGTCTACAATGAGCAGTTCTTC; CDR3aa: CASSLAAGGVYNEQFF
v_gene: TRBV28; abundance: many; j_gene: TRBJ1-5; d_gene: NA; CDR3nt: TGTGCCAGCAGTTCCCCCACAGGTAGACAGGGCAATCAGCCCCAGCATTTT; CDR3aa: CASSSPTGRQGNQPQHF
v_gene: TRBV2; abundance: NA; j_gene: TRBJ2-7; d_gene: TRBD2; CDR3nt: TGTGCCGGCAGGGTACCGGGACTAGGGGCTTACGAGCAGTACTTC; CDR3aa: CAGRVPGLGAYEQYF